The next 16 T cell receptor beta chains were all read from a single sample in a study of beta chain features in type 1 diabetes. These receptors lack a known antigen. Study outcomes and limitations: Shorter TCRB CDR3s, moderately but significantly so, marked every one of the four CD4+ subsets in Type 1 diabetes patients.

The study reverse transcribed the entire isolated RNA, so it sequenced expressed TCRB transcripts. Some clones are missing from TCRdb's copy, which holds only in-frame ones; the method was immunoSEQ multiplex PCR. The sample has nearly 700,000 clones, 13% seen once. Sequencing input: naive CD4+ T cells from blood. These receptors all stem from a man between 18 and 29 years old with type 1 diabetes.

The V gene is TRBV2, the J gene TRBJ2-1; TRBD2 agrees at 7 bases. The CDR3 extends over 14 amino acids. Germline CDR1 SNHLY, CDR2 FYNNEI. Trimming at V came to 6 bases and at J to 8 bases, leaving 10 bases not matched to a gene. The CDR3 loop reads CASSTAGGGHEQFF. The CDR3 DNA reads TGTGCCAGCAGCACAGCTGGGGGGGGTCATGAGCAGTTCTTC.

This clone occurred a few times. The chain employs TRBV6-1 and TRBJ2-7; D gene unclear. The CDR3 is 15 amino acids. The V gene lost 4 bases and the J gene lost 9 bases, with 22 bases spanning the gap. Per germline, CDR1 MNHNS and CDR2 SASEGT. In DNA form, the CDR3 reads TGTGCCAGCAGTGTACGTTCTCAGCCGTCCACGGGGCAGTACTTC. Translated: CASSVRSQPSTGQYF.

The genes are TRBV7-2 and TRBJ1-2; tentatively, D is TRBD1 (6 bases). This CDR3 has 12 amino acids. V was clipped by 5 bases and J by 4 bases, with 8 bases between them. The germline gives CDR1 SGHTA, CDR2 FQGNSA. Here the CDR3 DNA reads TGTGCCAGCAGCAGGACAGCCTATGGCTACACCTTC. It yields the protein CASSRTAYGYTF.

The chain joins TRBV6-1 to TRBJ1-3; D is uncertain. Looked up from germline, CDR1 is MNHNS and CDR2 is SASEGT. The V gene lost 8 bases and the J gene lost 0 bases, with 11 bases spanning the gap. The CDR3 has 14 residues. The CDR3 bases are TGTGCCAGCCAAGCCGTCCACTCTGGAAACACCATATATTTT. It specifies CASQAVHSGNTIYF.

The rearrangement uses TRBV4-1 and TRBJ2-2, with D perhaps TRBD2 (5 bases). The germline CDR1 and CDR2 sequences are MGHRA and YSYEKL. The CDR3 totals 15 residues. V was cut by 0 bases and J by 5 bases, with 10 bases left in between. The CDR3: CASSQDEERTGELFF. In DNA, the CDR3 is TGCGCCAGCAGCCAAGATGAGGAGCGGACCGGGGAGCTGTTTTTT.

V and J are TRBV11-2 and TRBJ1-2; 7 bases map to TRBD1. The CDR3 has 16 residues. Germline V gene sequence: CDR1 SGHAT, CDR2 FQNNGV. Trimming removed 5 bases from V and 10 bases from J; junction bases left unmatched: 19. The CDR3 loop reads CASSTVRGAGGVYYTF. The CDR3, as DNA: TGTGCCAGCAGCACAGTTAGGGGAGCAGGGGGAGTCTACTACACCTTC. Supplemented by reference TRBV11-2 and TRBJ1-2, the full variable domain reads EAGVAQSPRYKIIEKRQSVAFWCNPISGHATLYWYQQILGQGPKLLIQFQNNGVVDDSQLPKDRFSAERLKGVDSTLKIQPAKLEDSAVYLCASSTVRGAGGVYYTFGSGTRLTVV.

V gene TRBV4-2 combines with J gene TRBJ2-2; no reliable D call. The germline V and J ends were trimmed by 0 bases and 2 bases, with 10 bases remaining between them. CDR3 length equals 16 residues. Germline V gene sequence: CDR1 LGHNA, CDR2 YNFKEQ. The CDR3 is CASSQDGPGNTGELFF. As DNA, the CDR3 is TGTGCCAGCAGCCAAGATGGACCCGGTAACACCGGGGAGCTGTTTTTT.

V is TRBV30 and J is TRBJ1-1; D is unclear. CDR1 is GTSNPN, CDR2 SVGIG, per germline (reference sequence). This CDR3 comprises 10 residues. Trimming left V 6 bases short and J 6 bases short, with 8 bases between. The CDR3 here is CACGRAEAFF. DNA of the CDR3: TGTGCCTGCGGACGTGCTGAAGCTTTCTTT.

V usage is TRBV28 and J usage is TRBJ2-7, with a tentative D call TRBD1 (6 bases). The germline V gene encodes CDR1 MDHEN and CDR2 SYDVKM. The CDR3 has 14 residues. Trimming removed 3 bases at V and 3 bases at J, with 12 bases between. The CDR3 DNA is TGTGCCAGCAGTTTCTCGACAGGTAACTACGAGCAGTACTTC. This sequence encodes CASSFSTGNYEQYF.

The rearrangement joins TRBV19 to TRBJ1-5; maybe TRBD1 (6 bases). With 4 bases removed from V and 1 base from J, the gap between germline ends came to 11 bases. This CDR3 is built from 15 residues. From germline, CDR1 is LNHDA and CDR2 SQIVND (reference sequence). CDR3 amino acids: CASSTAGQSNQPQHF. The CDR3 DNA is TGTGCCAGTAGTACCGCTGGACAGAGCAATCAGCCCCAGCATTTT.

This chain uses TRBV7-2 with TRBJ2-3, with D perhaps matching TRBD1 or TRBD2 (6 bases each). Germline V CDR1 and CDR2: SGHTA, FQGNSA. There are 13 residues in the CDR3. The V and J ends lost 6 bases and 7 bases respectively, with 14 bases between them. CDR3 residues: CASSEGGMNTQYF. The CDR3 DNA reads TGTGCCAGCAGTGAGGGGGGTATGAATACGCAGTATTTT.

This clone was counted between two and nine times. The chain has TRBV29-1 and TRBJ2-2; D ambiguous. Trimming took 7 bases from V and 1 from J, leaving 7 bases between them. This CDR3 is 12 amino acids long. Germline V gene sequence: CDR1 SQVTM, CDR2 ANQGSEA. The chain's CDR3 is CSAYRNTGELFF. The CDR3 region has the DNA TGCAGCGCATACAGGAACACCGGGGAGCTGTTTTTT.

There are a few counts of this clone. The chain is built from TRBV15 and TRBJ2-5; D remains ambiguous. In germline, CDR1 is LNHNV, CDR2 YYDKDF (reference sequence). The CDR3 totals 14 residues. With 0 bases removed from V and 8 bases from J, the gap between germline ends came to 13 bases. This CDR3 reads CATSRDKGLDTQYF. The CDR3 DNA follows: TGTGCCACCAGCAGAGATAAGGGTCTGGATACCCAGTACTTC.

The table lists this clone with a few counts. This rearrangement joins TRBV6-5 to TRBJ2-2; D is perhaps TRBD2 (6 bases). Trimming removed 7 bases at V and 7 bases at J, with 16 bases between. CDR3 length: 14 residues. CDR1 is MNHEY, CDR2 SVGAGI, per germline. The CDR3 reads CASTAVGGGGELFF. CDR3 nucleotides: TGTGCCAGCACCGCCGTCGGGGGAGGCGGGGAGCTGTTTTTT.

The rearrangement uses TRBV29-1 and TRBJ1-3; no reliable D call. The CDR3 loop spans 14 amino acids. V was pared by 4 bases and J by 2 bases, with 12 bases between. In germline, CDR1 is SQVTM, CDR2 ANQGSEA. The CDR3: CSVVVRGPGNTIYF. In nucleotides, the CDR3 is TGCAGCGTTGTGGTACGGGGTCCTGGAAACACCATATATTTT.

There are a few counts of this clone. The V call is TRBV7-9, the J call TRBJ1-1, with D possibly TRBD1 on 6 matching bases. The CDR3 contains 15 residues. In germline, CDR1 is SEHNR, CDR2 FQNEAQ (reference sequence). V gave up 5 bases and J gave up 4 bases, with 17 bases separating them. CDR3 protein: CASSPQGSMITEAFF. Here the CDR3 DNA reads TGTGCCAGCAGCCCCCAGGGGAGCATGATCACTGAAGCTTTCTTT.